This T cell receptor (beta chain) is drawn from a study of T cells in localized non-small cell lung cancer. This CDR3 has 14 amino acids. Assay: immunoSEQ multiplex PCR; the TCRdb copy retains only in-frame clones and omits some. The sample comprises around 990 clones, approximately 20% of which are singletons, and roughly 9.8% rests with the top ten. Points on this clone: The antigen is unknown.

Study-level findings and limits: The study linked higher blood T cell density to longer overall survival. T cell clonality was highest in uninvolved adjacent lung, above tumor.

The chain joins TRBV7-5 to TRBJ2-5; the table assigns TRBD1, which was not confirmed against the DNA. TRBV7-5 is a pseudogene locus. This receptor was identified in a female donor of 60 years or more with stage I lung adenocarcinoma. The specimen comprised normal lung tissue next to the tumor, sampled before any cancer treatment. CDR3 loop: CASSFMGSQETQYF. For the CDR3, the DNA is TGTGCCAGCAGCTTTATGGGCTCGCAAGAGACCCAGTACTTC.